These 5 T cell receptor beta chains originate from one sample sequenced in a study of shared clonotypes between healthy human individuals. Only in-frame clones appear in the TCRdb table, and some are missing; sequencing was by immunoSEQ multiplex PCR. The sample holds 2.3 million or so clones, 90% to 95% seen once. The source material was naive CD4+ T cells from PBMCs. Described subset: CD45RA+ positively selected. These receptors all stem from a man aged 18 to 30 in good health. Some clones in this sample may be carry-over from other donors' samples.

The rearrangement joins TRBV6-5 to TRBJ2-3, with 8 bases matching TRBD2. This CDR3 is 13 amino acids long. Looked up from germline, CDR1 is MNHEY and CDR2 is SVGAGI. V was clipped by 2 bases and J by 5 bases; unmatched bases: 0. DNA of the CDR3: TGTGCCAGCAGTTACGGGACTAGAGATACGCAGTATTTT. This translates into CASSYGTRDTQYF.

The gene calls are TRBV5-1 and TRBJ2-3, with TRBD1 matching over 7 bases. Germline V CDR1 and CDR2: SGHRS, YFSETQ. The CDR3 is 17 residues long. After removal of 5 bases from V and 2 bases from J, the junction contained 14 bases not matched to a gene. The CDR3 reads CASSAQGLSSLTDTQYF. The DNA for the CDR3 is TGCGCCAGCAGTGCACAGGGGCTCTCCTCGCTCACAGATACGCAGTATTTT.

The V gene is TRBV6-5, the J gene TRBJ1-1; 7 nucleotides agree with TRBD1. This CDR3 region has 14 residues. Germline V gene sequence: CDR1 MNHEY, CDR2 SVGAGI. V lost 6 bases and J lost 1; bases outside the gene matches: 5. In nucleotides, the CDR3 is TGTGCCAGCAGACGGACAGGTCAGAACACTGAAGCTTTCTTT. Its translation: CASRRTGQNTEAFF.

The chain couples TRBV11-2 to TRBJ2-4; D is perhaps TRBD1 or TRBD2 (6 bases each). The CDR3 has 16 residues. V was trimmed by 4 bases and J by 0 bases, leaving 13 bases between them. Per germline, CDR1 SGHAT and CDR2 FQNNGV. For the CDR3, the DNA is TGTGCCAGCAGCTGGGCGGGACATCGAGCCAAAAACATTCAGTACTTC. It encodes CASSWAGHRAKNIQYF.

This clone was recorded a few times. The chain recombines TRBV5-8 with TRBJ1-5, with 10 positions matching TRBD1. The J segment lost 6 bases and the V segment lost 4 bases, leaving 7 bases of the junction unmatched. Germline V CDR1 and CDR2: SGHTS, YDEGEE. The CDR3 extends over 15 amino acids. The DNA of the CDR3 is TGTGCCAGCAGCCATCCAGGGACAGGGGTTCAGCCCCAGCATTTT. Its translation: CASSHPGTGVQPQHF.